Listed here are 2 T cell receptor beta chains from one sample, sequenced in a study of beta chain features in type 1 diabetes. For these receptors, no antigen is known. TCRB transcripts that were expressed got sequenced, as all of the isolated RNA had been reverse transcribed. Clones were sequenced by immunoSEQ multiplex PCR, and TCRdb holds only the in-frame ones, with some missing. The sample yields 600,000 or so clones, about an eighth seen once. Study findings and constraints: Within each of all four CD4+ subsets, Type 1 diabetes patients had TCRB CDR3s that were moderately but significantly shorter.

The sequenced sample consisted of naive CD4+ T cells from blood. These receptors all stem from a man younger than 35 with type 1 diabetes.

This clone has a handful of counts. Other DNA variants within this sample encode the same CDR3. The J gene is TRBJ1-1, the V gene TRBV30; D unclear. V was pared by 0 bases and J by 5 bases, with 13 bases between. Germline V gene data show CDR1 as GTSNPN and CDR2 as SVGIG (reference sequence). This CDR3 is 14 amino acids long. CDR3 coding DNA: TGTGCCTGGAGTGTTCTCGCGGGTGGAACTGAAGCTTTCTTT. It encodes CAWSVLAGGTEAFF.

V usage is TRBV18 and J usage is TRBJ1-1; D gene ambiguous. The V gene's germline CDR1 is KGHSH and CDR2 LQKENI. The CDR3 has 16 amino acids. With 0 bases removed from V and 3 bases from J, the gap between germline ends came to 14 bases. CDR3 sequence: CASSPPNSRADTEAFF. In DNA, the CDR3 is TGTGCCAGCTCACCACCTAACAGTCGGGCGGACACTGAAGCTTTCTTT.